Following are 27 T cell receptor beta chains from one sample sequenced in a study of shared clonotypes between healthy human individuals. Libraries were prepared by immunoSEQ multiplex PCR; TCRdb keeps only in-frame clonotypes and omits some of them. The sample carries millions of clones, approximately 90% recorded once. Input material: naive CD4+ T cells sorted from blood. Subset given: CD45RA+ positively selected. The receptors come from a man younger than 30 in good health.

The chain links TRBV7-8 to TRBJ2-3; 12 nucleotides agree with TRBD2. The ends lost 3 bases at V and 6 bases at J; junction bases unmatched: 4. CDR1 is SGHVS, CDR2 FQNEAQ, per germline. The CDR3 contains 15 residues. Written as DNA, the CDR3 is TGTGCCAGCAGCTTTCGACTAGCGGGGGCTGATACGCAGTATTTT. Its translation: CASSFRLAGADTQYF.

The chain recombines TRBV21-1 with TRBJ1-6. TRBV21-1 constitutes a pseudogene. This CDR3 has 15 amino acids. The CDR3 sequence: CASSKFNPHNSPLHF. In nucleotides, the CDR3 is TGTGCCAGCAGCAAATTTAACCCTCATAATTCACCCCTCCACTTT.

V gene TRBV7-9 combines with J gene TRBJ2-7, with D perhaps assigned TRBD1 or TRBD2 (5 bases each). The germline V gene encodes CDR1 SEHNR and CDR2 FQNEAQ (reference sequence). The CDR3 has 14 amino acids. Trimming pared 4 bases from V and 6 bases from J, leaving 16 bases between. The CDR3, as DNA: TGTGCCAGCAGCTCAGGCGTGGGGGTTTCCGAGCAGTACTTC. This sequence encodes CASSSGVGVSEQYF.

The chain is built from TRBV4-1 and TRBJ2-3; 9 bases are shared with TRBD2. The CDR3 loop spans 18 amino acids. After removal of 4 bases from V and 0 bases from J, the junction contained 11 bases not matched to a gene. From germline, CDR1 is MGHRA and CDR2 YSYEKL. The DNA for the CDR3 is TGCGCCAGCAGCCGAACGGCAGGACTAGCGAGTAGCACAGATACGCAGTATTTT. Translated: CASSRTAGLASSTDTQYF.

The chain combines TRBV4-1 with TRBJ1-3; D not certain. CDR3 length: 14 amino acids. In germline, CDR1 is MGHRA, CDR2 YSYEKL. V was pared by 0 bases and J by 5 bases, with 8 bases between. The CDR3 nucleotides are TGCGCCAGCAGCCAAGAGGGGAGAAGAAACACCATATATTTT. The encoded protein is CASSQEGRRNTIYF.

In this sample, this clone turned up once. The rearrangement uses TRBV6-1 and TRBJ1-2; D may be TRBD1 (6 bases). The V gene's germline CDR1 is MNHNS and CDR2 SASEGT. The CDR3 length is 14 residues. Deletions cut 6 bases from V and 4 bases from J, with 15 bases between. The CDR3 loop is CASRGGSQFYGYTF. In nucleotides, the CDR3 is TGTGCCAGCAGGGGGGGCTCCCAGTTCTATGGCTACACCTTC.

The CDR3: CASSSFGQGANTEAFF. DNA for the CDR3: TGTGCCAGCAGTTCATTCGGACAGGGGGCGAACACTGAAGCTTTCTTT. This rearrangement joins TRBV6-5 to TRBJ1-1; the match to TRBD1 covers 11 bases. The V segment lost 4 bases and the J segment 1 base; nucleotides outside the gene matches: 5. The germline CDR1 and CDR2 sequences are MNHEY and SVGAGI. CDR3 size: 16 residues.

The table lists this clone with a few counts. J is TRBJ1-5 and V is TRBV21-1; the table's D call TRBD1 went unverified against the DNA. TRBV21-1 is labeled a pseudogene. This CDR3 is built from 15 residues. The CDR3 nucleotides are TGTGCCAGCAGCGCTCAGGGTATGAGCAATCAGCCCCAGCATTTT. Its translation is CASSAQGMSNQPQHF.

V is TRBV5-1 and J is TRBJ2-5, with 9 bases lining up with TRBD1. Germline CDR1 is SGHRS and CDR2 is YFSETQ. Germline trimming cut 4 bases from V and 4 bases from J; bases unmatched to any gene: 14. CDR3 size: 17 residues. The CDR3 bases are TGCGCCAGCAGCCCACCGACAGGGGGTATGAGTCGAGAGACCCAGTACTTC. It translates to CASSPPTGGMSRETQYF.

The DNA of the CDR3 is TGTGCCAGCAGCGCCGGACTAGCGGGGGGGCTATTTGCGCAGTACTTC. It translates to CASSAGLAGGLFAQYF. V usage is TRBV2 and J usage is TRBJ2-7; TRBD2 matches at 15 bases. This CDR3 has 16 residues. Unmatched junction bases numbered 12, after V lost 6 bases and J lost 9 bases. CDR1 SNHLY and CDR2 FYNNEI come from the germline V gene.

The chain joins TRBV28 to TRBJ1-1; possible D gene TRBD1, 5 bases. The length of the CDR3 is 14 residues. Trimming stripped 7 bases from V and 0 bases from J, with 12 bases between. CDR1 is MDHEN and CDR2 is SYDVKM in the germline V gene. The CDR3 sequence: CASILRGLNTEAFF. CDR3 coding DNA: TGTGCCAGCATCCTCCGGGGCCTGAACACTGAAGCTTTCTTT. The variable domain in full, with the rest retrieved from reference TRBV28 and TRBJ1-1, is DVKVTQSSRYLVKRTGEKVFLECVQDMDHENMFWYRQDPGLGLRLIYFSYDVKMKEKGDIPEGYSVSREKKERFSLILESASTNQTSMYLCASILRGLNTEAFFGQGTRLTVV.

V gene TRBV7-9 combines with J gene TRBJ2-3, with D possibly matching TRBD2 (7 bases). This CDR3 comprises 17 residues. In germline, CDR1 is SEHNR, CDR2 FQNEAQ (reference sequence). V lost 1 base to trimming and J lost 3 bases, with 17 bases between them. CDR3 loop: CASSLVVKQGGTDTQYF. For the CDR3, the DNA is TGTGCCAGCAGCTTAGTCGTCAAACAGGGAGGGACAGATACGCAGTATTTT.

The chain has TRBV7-6 and TRBJ2-5; possibly TRBD1 for D (6 bases). CDR1 and CDR2 (germline): SGHVS, FNYEAQ. V was clipped by 5 bases and J by 5 bases, with 12 bases between them. The CDR3 extends over 13 amino acids. For the CDR3, the DNA is TGTGCCAGCAGCCGCAGGGGTTGGGAGACCCAGTACTTC. Protein product: CASSRRGWETQYF.

The J gene is TRBJ1-1, the V gene TRBV6-5; 7 bases map to TRBD1. Per the germline V gene, CDR1 is MNHEY and CDR2 is SVGAGI. J was trimmed by 4 bases and V by 4 bases; bases with no gene match: 9. The CDR3 consists of 15 residues. The CDR3 bases are TGTGCCAGCAGTTGGGGGTTGGAGGGGGCCACTGAAGCTTTCTTT. As protein: CASSWGLEGATEAFF.

V is TRBV18 and J is TRBJ1-2; 7 bases match TRBD1. The length of the CDR3 is 17 residues. Germline lookup yields CDR1 KGHSH and CDR2 LQKENI. Trimming removed 1 base from V and 5 bases from J; junction bases left unmatched: 13. Here the CDR3 reads CASSPLSGQAVYYGYTF. CDR3 DNA sequence: TGTGCCAGCTCACCACTTTCCGGACAGGCAGTGTATTATGGCTACACCTTC. The full variable domain, in which reference TRBV18 and TRBJ1-2 provide the parts outside the CDR3, is NAGVMQNPRHLVRRRGQEARLRCSPMKGHSHVYWYRQLPEEGLKFMVYLQKENIIDESGMPKERFSAEFPKEGPSILRIQQVVRGDSAAYFCASSPLSGQAVYYGYTFGSGTRLTVV.

For the CDR3, the DNA is TGCGCCAGCAGTGAGCAACCGGGCTCCTACGAGCAGTACTTC. Amino acids: CASSEQPGSYEQYF. V is TRBV10-2 and J is TRBJ2-7, with no clear D. The germline V and J ends were trimmed by 2 bases and 0 bases, with 8 bases remaining between them. The germline V gene encodes CDR1 WSHSY and CDR2 SAAADI. This CDR3 has 14 amino acids.

This clone was found once. The rearrangement joins TRBV7-2 to TRBJ2-5; D gene uncertain. With the DNA end fitting TRBJ2-7 better, the J assignment may be wrong. This CDR3 comprises 11 residues. Per germline, CDR1 SGHTA and CDR2 FQGNSA. The CDR3 region is CASSALDEQYF. The CDR3 coding sequence is TGTGCCAGCAGCGCCTTAGACGAGCAGTACTTC.

The chain joins TRBV28 to TRBJ2-7; a weak D match, TRBD2 (6 bases). This CDR3 has 12 residues. The germline gives CDR1 MDHEN, CDR2 SYDVKM. The V end was cut by 10 bases, the J end by 2 bases, with 12 bases between. The CDR3 nucleotides are TGTGCCACCTCCCCGGGGGCCTACGAGCAGTACTTC. It codes for CATSPGAYEQYF.

Remarks on this clone: The identical CDR3 is also encoded by other nucleotide sequences in the sample. The V and J genes are TRBV18 and TRBJ1-1, with D tentatively TRBD1 (5 bases). There are 13 residues in the CDR3. In germline, CDR1 is KGHSH, CDR2 LQKENI. V was shortened by 3 bases and J by 1 base, with 6 bases between the two germline ends. CDR3 in amino acids: CASSPGPNTEAFF. The CDR3 nucleotides read TGTGCCAGCTCACCGGGGCCGAACACTGAAGCTTTCTTT. The full variable domain, completed using reference TRBV18 and TRBJ1-1, is NAGVMQNPRHLVRRRGQEARLRCSPMKGHSHVYWYRQLPEEGLKFMVYLQKENIIDESGMPKERFSAEFPKEGPSILRIQQVVRGDSAAYFCASSPGPNTEAFFGQGTRLTVV.

This chain links TRBV4-1 with TRBJ1-4; 9 nucleotides agree with TRBD1. With 1 base clipped from V and 8 bases from J, the junction kept 8 bases outside the gene matches. Germline loops: CDR1 MGHRA, CDR2 YSYEKL. This CDR3 has 16 residues. In DNA form, the CDR3 reads TGCGCCAGCAGCCAAGGTAAACAGGGGGCAGGCGAAAAACTGTTTTTT. Amino acids: CASSQGKQGAGEKLFF.

This clone appeared once. This chain joins TRBV7-2 and TRBJ1-1, with D perhaps matching TRBD1 (5 bases). CDR1 SGHTA and CDR2 FQGNSA come from the germline V gene. V was pared by 2 bases and J by 12 bases, with 13 bases between. This CDR3 region has 12 residues. The CDR3 DNA sequence: TGTGCCAGCAGCTTAAGGGGCCAGACGTCTTTCTTT. It codes for CASSLRGQTSFF. The whole variable domain, remainder taken from reference TRBV7-2 and TRBJ1-1, is GAGVSQSPSNKVTEKGKDVELRCDPISGHTALYWYRQSLGQGLEFLIYFQGNSAPDKSGLPSDRFSAERTGGSVSTLTIQRTQQEDSAVYLCASSLRGQTSFFGQGTRLTVV.

V gene TRBV19 combines with J gene TRBJ2-3; D is perhaps TRBD1 or TRBD2 (5 bases each). V lost 6 bases, J lost 4 bases, and 14 bases lay in between. Germline assignment: CDR1 LNHDA and CDR2 SQIVND (reference sequence). This CDR3 region has 14 residues. The CDR3 region is CASRDGTHSDTQYF. The CDR3 nucleotides read TGTGCCAGTAGGGATGGGACGCACTCAGATACGCAGTATTTT.

For the CDR3, the DNA is TGTGCCATCCTAGAACCGCGCCTCTACGAGCAGTACTTC. Its translation: CAILEPRLYEQYF. The chain carries TRBV6-4 and TRBJ2-7; D remains unclear. Germline CDR1 reads MRHNA; CDR2 reads SNTAGT. The CDR3 is made up of 13 amino acids. Trimming took off 10 bases at V and 3 bases at J, with 16 bases between the two ends.

V is TRBV5-5 and J is TRBJ2-7, with 9 bases that match TRBD1. Germline loops: CDR1 SGHKS, CDR2 YYEKEE (reference sequence). CDR3 size: 14 residues. The trim removed 3 bases at V and 2 bases at J, leaving 3 bases unmatched. CDR3 protein: CASSYWTGAYEQYF. As DNA, the CDR3 is TGTGCCAGCAGCTATTGGACAGGGGCCTACGAGCAGTACTTC.

The chain links TRBV6-5 to TRBJ2-2, with D unclear. Looked up from germline, CDR1 is MNHEY and CDR2 is SVGAGI. Trimming took 4 bases from V and 2 from J, leaving 11 bases between them. The CDR3 extends over 15 amino acids. Here the CDR3 DNA reads TGTGCCAGCAGTTCGAGATATACTAACACCGGGGAGCTGTTTTTT. It translates to CASSSRYTNTGELFF.

This clone is a singleton in its sample. The V call is TRBV25-1, the J call TRBJ1-1; D is unclear. The CDR3 is made up of 13 amino acids. Trimming stripped 3 bases from V and 0 bases from J, with 5 bases between. CDR1 and CDR2 from the germline V gene are MGHDK and SYGVNS. The CDR3 sequence is CASSETVNTEAFF. CDR3 DNA sequence: TGTGCCAGCAGTGAGACGGTGAACACTGAAGCTTTCTTT.

The V call is TRBV30, the J call TRBJ1-1; TRBD1 matches 10 bases. This CDR3 comprises 16 residues. V shed 2 bases, J shed 4 bases, and the junction held 10 bases outside the gene matches. Germline V lookup: CDR1 GTSNPN, CDR2 SVGIG (reference sequence). The CDR3 nucleotides are TGTGCCTGGAGTATCCGGGACAGGGGACAGCGCACTGAAGCTTTCTTT. It specifies CAWSIRDRGQRTEAFF.